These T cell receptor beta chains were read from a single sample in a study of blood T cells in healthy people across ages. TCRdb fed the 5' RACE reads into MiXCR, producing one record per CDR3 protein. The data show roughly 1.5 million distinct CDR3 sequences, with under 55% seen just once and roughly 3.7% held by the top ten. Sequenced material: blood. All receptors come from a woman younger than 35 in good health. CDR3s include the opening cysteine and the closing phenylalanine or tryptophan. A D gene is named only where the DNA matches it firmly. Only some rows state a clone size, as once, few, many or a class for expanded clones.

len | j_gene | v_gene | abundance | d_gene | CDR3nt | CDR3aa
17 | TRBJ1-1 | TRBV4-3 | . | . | TGCGCCAGCAGCCAAGATATAGGGGGAGAAGGGGACACTGAAGCTTTCTTT | CASSQDIGGEGDTEAFF
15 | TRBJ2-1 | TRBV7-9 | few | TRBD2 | TGTGCCAGCAGCATAACGGGACTAGTAGGCAATGAGCAGTTCTTC | CASSITGLVGNEQFF
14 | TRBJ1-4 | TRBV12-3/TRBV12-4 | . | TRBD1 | TGTGCCAGCAGGATACAGGGGGCTTATGAAAAACTGTTTTTT | CASRIQGAYEKLFF
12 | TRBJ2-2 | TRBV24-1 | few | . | TGTGCCACCCAGACGAACACCGGGGAGCTGTTTTTT | CATQTNTGELFF
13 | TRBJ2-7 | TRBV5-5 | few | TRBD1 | TGTGCCAGCAGCTATCAGGGGGTCTACGAGCAGTACTTC | CASSYQGVYEQYF
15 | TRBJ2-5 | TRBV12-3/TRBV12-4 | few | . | TGTGCCAGCAGTTTAGCTAGGACATCCCAAGAGACCCAGTACTTC | CASSLARTSQETQYF
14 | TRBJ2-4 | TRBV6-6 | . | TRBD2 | TGTGCCAGCACCCCCCGACTAGCGGCCTTGGAGCAGTACTTC | CASTPRLAALEQYF
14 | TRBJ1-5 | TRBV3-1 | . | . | TGTGCCAGGGGGAGACAGAAGCTCAATCAGCCCCAGCATTTT | CARGRQKLNQPQHF
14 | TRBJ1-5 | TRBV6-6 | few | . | TGTGCCAGCAGTTACTGGGAGGTCAATCAGCCCCAGCATTTT | CASSYWEVNQPQHF
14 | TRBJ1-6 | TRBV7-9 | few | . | TGTGCCAGCAGCCCTGGGGGGCTAAGTTCACCCCTCCACTTT | CASSPGGLSSPLHF
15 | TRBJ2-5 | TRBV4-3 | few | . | TGCGCCAGCAGCCAAGACGTTGGAGGGATGGAGACCCAGTACTTC | CASSQDVGGMETQYF
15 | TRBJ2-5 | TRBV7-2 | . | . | TGTGCCAGCAGCAGGATACCGGAGGGAAGCCATGAGCAGTACTTC | CASSRIPEGSHEQYF
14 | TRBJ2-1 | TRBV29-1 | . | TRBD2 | TGCAGCGTTGTCGGGACGGGGGGAGAAGAGACCCAGTTCTTC | CSVVGTGGEETQFF
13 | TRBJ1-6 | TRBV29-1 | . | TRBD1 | TGCAGCGTATCCGGAACAGGGGATTCACCCCTCCACTTT | CSVSGTGDSPLHF
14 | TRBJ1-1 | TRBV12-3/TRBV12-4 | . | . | TGTGCCAGCAGTTTACAGGAAGGGATCACTGAAGCTTTCTTT | CASSLQEGITEAFF
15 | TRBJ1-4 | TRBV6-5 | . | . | TGTGCCAGCAGTTTGACAGGCCGACCCTACGAAAAACTGTTTTTT | CASSLTGRPYEKLFF
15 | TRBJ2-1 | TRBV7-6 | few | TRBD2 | TGTGCCAGCAGCGCCGGGAGGGCCTCGATAAATGAGCAGTTCTTC | CASSAGRASINEQFF
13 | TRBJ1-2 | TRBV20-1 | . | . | TGCAGTGCGGGGAAGGAACGGAACTATGGCTACACCTTC | CSAGKERNYGYTF
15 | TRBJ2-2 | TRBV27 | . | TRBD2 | TGTGCCAGCAGTATAGCGGGAGTAGGCACCGGGGAGCTGTTTTTT | CASSIAGVGTGELFF